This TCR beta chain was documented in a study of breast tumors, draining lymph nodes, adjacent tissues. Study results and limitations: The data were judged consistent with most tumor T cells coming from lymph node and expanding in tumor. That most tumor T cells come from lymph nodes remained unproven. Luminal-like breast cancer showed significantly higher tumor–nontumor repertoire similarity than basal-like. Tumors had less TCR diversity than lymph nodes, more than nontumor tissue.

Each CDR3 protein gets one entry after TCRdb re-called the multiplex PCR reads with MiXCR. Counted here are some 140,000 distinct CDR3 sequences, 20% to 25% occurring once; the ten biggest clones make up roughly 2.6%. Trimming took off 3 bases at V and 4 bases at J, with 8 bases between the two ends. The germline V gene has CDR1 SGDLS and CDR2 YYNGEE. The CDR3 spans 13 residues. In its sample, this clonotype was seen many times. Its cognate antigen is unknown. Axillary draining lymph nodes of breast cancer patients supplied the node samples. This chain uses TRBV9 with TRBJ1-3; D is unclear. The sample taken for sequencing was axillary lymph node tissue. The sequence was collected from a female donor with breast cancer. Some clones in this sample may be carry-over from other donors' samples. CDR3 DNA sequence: TGTGCCAGCAGCGAGAGTATGGGAAACACCATATATTTT. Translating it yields CASSESMGNTIYF.